The T cell receptor beta chain described here comes from a study of response to subunit inactivated influenza vaccine. TCRdb re-called the RT-PCR reads through MiXCR, storing one row per CDR3 protein. The repertoire holds hundreds of thousands of distinct CDR3 sequences, with about a fifth as singletons. V lost 2 bases and J 0 bases, leaving 16 bases between the germline ends. The germline gives CDR1 SGHAT, CDR2 FQNNGV. The length of the CDR3 is 18 residues. The source is a middle-aged man who received an inactivated influenza vaccine. This rearrangement joins TRBV11-2 to TRBJ2-2; D is unresolved. The input for sequencing was PBMCs from blood, taken 4 to 6 days after vaccination. The CDR3 loop reads CASSLRVFQIANTGELFF. CDR3 DNA: TGTGCCAGCAGCTTACGTGTTTTCCAGATAGCGAACACCGGGGAGCTGTTTTTT.